These T cell receptor beta chains were read from a single sample in a study of early T cells in non-severe SARS-CoV-2 infection. TCRdb redid the calling of the 5' RACE reads with MiXCR, one entry per CDR3 protein. The sample has roughly 63,000 distinct CDR3 sequences, 10% to 15% seen once. Sequenced material: whole blood. Receptors were obtained from an adult who was a healthcare worker with PCR-confirmed SARS-CoV-2 infection or an uninfected control (not recorded which). The CDR3 runs from the conserved cysteine through the conserved F or W. D genes are given only for firm matches. Expanded clones are given a class, and other clones once, few, many or no size at all.

>many|TRBV11-2|.|TRBJ2-1
TGTGCCAGCAGGTCAGTGAGGCGGGTTGCCAGAGCCAATGAGCAGTTCTTC
CASRSVRRVARANEQFF
>many|TRBV24-1|TRBD1|TRBJ2-3
TGTGCCACCAGTGATACCAAGAAGGACAGGTCAAGGACAGATACGCAGTATTTT
CATSDTKKDRSRTDTQYF
>few|TRBV5-1|TRBD1|TRBJ2-7
TGCGCCAGCAGCTTAGGGACAGCTTTAATCTCCGAGCAGTACTTC
CASSLGTALISEQYF
>many|TRBV6-6|.|TRBJ1-1
TGTGCCAGCAGTCTCCCCTGGGAGCGGACTGAAGCTTTCTTT
CASSLPWERTEAFF
>many|TRBV20-1|.|TRBJ1-1
TGCAGTGCTAGCGATAGGGGGACAACAGCTTTCTTT
CSASDRGTTAFF
>many|TRBV18|.|TRBJ1-4
TGTGCCAGCTCAGCATTCGGGGCAACTAATGAAAAACTGTTTTTT
CASSAFGATNEKLFF
>.|TRBV20-1|.|TRBJ2-7
TGCAGTGCCTTCGGACGGGGGAACACCTACGAGCAGTACTTC
CSAFGRGNTYEQYF
>many|TRBV6-5|.|TRBJ1-5
TGTGCCAGCAGACGAGTAAGGGGGGGCAATCAGCCCCAGCATTTT
CASRRVRGGNQPQHF
>many|TRBV3-1|.|TRBJ1-1
TGTGCCAGCAGTGATGAGAACACTGAAGCTTTCTTT
CASSDENTEAFF
>many|TRBV20-1|TRBD2|TRBJ2-3
TGCAGTGCTAGAGATCAGGAGCGGGGGGACACAGATACGCAGTATTTT
CSARDQERGDTDTQYF
>few|TRBV20-1|TRBD2|TRBJ2-3
TGCAGTGCTAGAGATCCTGCAGGGACTATCACAGATACGCAGTATTTT
CSARDPAGTITDTQYF
>many|TRBV25-1|.|TRBJ2-1
TGTGCCAGCAGTGAGGACGACCTACGGGATGAGCAGTTCTTC
CASSEDDLRDEQFF
>many|TRBV18|TRBD1|TRBJ1-2
TGTGCCAGCTCACCGGGACAGGATAACTATGGCTACACCTTC
CASSPGQDNYGYTF
>.|TRBV3-1|.|TRBJ1-6
TGTGCCAGCAGCCCCGCCGCCCCCTATAATTCACCCCTCCACTTT
CASSPAAPYNSPLHF
>.|TRBV7-2|TRBD2|TRBJ2-2
TGTGCCAGCAGCTCACTAGCGGGGGCCTACACCGGGGAGCTGTTTTTT
CASSSLAGAYTGELFF
>many|TRBV7-2|.|TRBJ2-7
TGTGCCAGCAGCTTAAGCGGGCGACCGGGGAGCGAGCAGTACTTC
CASSLSGRPGSEQYF
>.|TRBV10-3|TRBD1|TRBJ1-2
TGTGCCATCAGACTAGGACAGGAGAACTATGGCTACACCTTC
CAIRLGQENYGYTF
>.|TRBV12-3/TRBV12-4|.|TRBJ2-7
TGTGCCAGCAGTTTGGGCCCTCAGGATTTGTACGAGCAGTACTTC
CASSLGPQDLYEQYF
>.|TRBV6-5|.|TRBJ2-1
TGTGCCAGCAGTTACCTGGGTCGGGGTTATGAGCAGTTCTTC
CASSYLGRGYEQFF
>few|TRBV12-3/TRBV12-4|.|TRBJ1-5
TGTGCCAGCAGACTGGGAGGTAATCAGCCCCAGCATTTT
CASRLGGNQPQHF
>many|TRBV10-3|.|TRBJ2-3
TGTGCCATCAAGCTAGCAGCGGGCCAAGATACGCAGTATTTT
CAIKLAAGQDTQYF
>.|TRBV7-9|.|TRBJ2-7
TGTGCCAGCAGCCCAGGGGGGGTCCGATCCTACGAGCAGTACTTC
CASSPGGVRSYEQYF
>few|TRBV4-2|.|TRBJ2-4
TGTGCCAGCAGCCCGGCGGGGGCCTCGACCAAAAACATTCAGTACTTC
CASSPAGASTKNIQYF
>many|TRBV9|.|TRBJ2-1
TGTGCCAGCAGCCTGGCCGGGACACTTAGCAATGAGCAGTTCTTC
CASSLAGTLSNEQFF
>few|TRBV3-1|.|TRBJ2-3
TGTGCCAGCAGCCATGCAGATACGCAGTATTTT
CASSHADTQYF
>.|TRBV7-2|.|TRBJ2-3
TGTGCCAGCAGCACCAGGGACACAGATACGCAGTATTTT
CASSTRDTDTQYF
>.|TRBV7-6|TRBD1|TRBJ2-3
TGTGCCAGCAGCTTAGTAGGGGGCGATACGCAGTATTTT
CASSLVGGDTQYF
>many|TRBV18|.|TRBJ2-1
TGTGCCAGCTCACCTAACAGGGACTACAATGAGCAGTTCTTC
CASSPNRDYNEQFF
>many|TRBV3-1|TRBD2|TRBJ2-7
TGTGCCAGCAGCCAACGGCGGGGGGCCAACTCCTACGAGCAGTACTTC
CASSQRRGANSYEQYF
>.|TRBV9|.|TRBJ2-5
TGTGCCAGCAGCGTAGTGCAGGGGCTCGGGGAGACCCAGTACTTC
CASSVVQGLGETQYF
>many|TRBV3-1|.|TRBJ2-7
TGTGCCAGCAGCCAAGACTGGCAGCGAGGCAGGGAGCAGTACTTC
CASSQDWQRGREQYF
>many|TRBV29-1|.|TRBJ1-1
TGCAGCGTTGTCATGACGGGGGCAACCTCTGAAGCTTTCTTT
CSVVMTGATSEAFF
>.|TRBV29-1|.|TRBJ1-4
TGCAGCGCGCTACAGGGTAATGAAAAACTGTTTTTT
CSALQGNEKLFF
>many|TRBV18|.|TRBJ2-3
TGTGCCAGCTCTGCTAGCGCAGGGGGTAGCACAGATACGCAGTATTTT
CASSASAGGSTDTQYF
>.|TRBV2|.|TRBJ1-1
TGTGCCAGCAGTGAAGCCAGGGGTGGGACTGAAGCTTTCTTT
CASSEARGGTEAFF
>many|TRBV2|.|TRBJ1-6
TGTGCCAGCCGGACGGGGGACTCCTATAATTCACCCCTCCACTTT
CASRTGDSYNSPLHF
>.|TRBV6-6|.|TRBJ2-3
TGTGCCAGCAGTTACGGTGGGAGTGGAACAGATACGCAGTATTTT
CASSYGGSGTDTQYF
>few|TRBV7-2|.|TRBJ1-3
TGTGCCAGCAGCTTACAGACAGCGGGAAACACCATATATTTT
CASSLQTAGNTIYF
>many|TRBV7-7|TRBD1|TRBJ1-3
TGTGCCACCTGGGACAGATCAGGAAACACCATATATTTT
CATWDRSGNTIYF
>many|TRBV29-1|TRBD1|TRBJ1-3
TGCAGCGTCCGGGACAGCGGTGACACCATATATTTT
CSVRDSGDTIYF
>many|TRBV2|.|TRBJ1-5
TGTGCCAGCAGATTGGATAATCAGCCCCAGCATTTT
CASRLDNQPQHF
>few|TRBV12-3/TRBV12-4|TRBD2|TRBJ2-2
TGTGCCAGCAGTCCACCGAGCGGGGTGAACACCGGGGAGCTGTTTTTT
CASSPPSGVNTGELFF
>few|TRBV20-1|.|TRBJ2-7
TGCAGTGCTAGAGATTACAGGGAACCCTTTGACGAGCAGTACTTC
CSARDYREPFDEQYF
>many|TRBV7-9|.|TRBJ1-2
TGTGCCAGCAGTTGGACAGAAGACTATGGCTACACCTTC
CASSWTEDYGYTF
>.|TRBV11-2|TRBD2|TRBJ2-1
TGTGCCAGCAGATCGATAGCGGGGACCTACAATGAGCAGTTCTTC
CASRSIAGTYNEQFF
>.|TRBV11-2|.|TRBJ1-2
TGTGCCAGCAGCTTAGGATACGGAGCGGGGGGAAGGGATGGCTACACCTTC
CASSLGYGAGGRDGYTF
>many|TRBV6-5|.|TRBJ2-2
TGTGCCAGCAGTCGTGTCGGCGGGGAGCTGTTTTTT
CASSRVGGELFF
>.|TRBV7-2|TRBD2|TRBJ2-3
TGTGCCAGCAGCTTAGCAGGTAGCGGGGGTACCGATACGCAGTATTTT
CASSLAGSGGTDTQYF
>many|TRBV30|.|TRBJ1-1
TGTGCCTGGAACCGGGAGAACACTGAAGCTTTCTTT
CAWNRENTEAFF
>.|TRBV10-3|.|TRBJ1-5
TGTGCCATCGGAGGGGGCAATCAGCCCCAGCATTTT
CAIGGGNQPQHF
>.|TRBV6-5|.|TRBJ1-4
TGTGCCAGCAGTTATACTTCCAGGGGAACAACTAATGAAAAACTGTTTTTT
CASSYTSRGTTNEKLFF
>.|TRBV4-2|TRBD1|TRBJ2-5
TGTGCCAGCAGCCAAGAGGACAGGGCGGAGACCCAGTACTTC
CASSQEDRAETQYF
>many|TRBV5-5|.|TRBJ1-5
TGTGCCAGCAGCTTGGCTGCGACGGCGGCAGGGTTGGGGCCCCAGCATTTT
CASSLAATAAGLGPQHF